This is a list of T cell receptor beta chains from one sample in a study of blood T cell repertoires in COVID-19. Method: immunoSEQ multiplex PCR; TCRdb's copy keeps in-frame clones and lacks some. Among some 320,000 clones listed, about nine tenths were seen once. The sequencing sample was made of PBMCs or T cells enriched from blood (not recorded which). These receptors originate from a woman aged 45-65 years who had been exposed to COVID-19. Both conserved end residues are part of each CDR3. The D gene is left open where the match is weak. The size of a clone is reported for some rows only, either as once, few or many, or as a class for expanded clones.

j_gene | abundance | d_gene | v_gene | CDR3nt | CDR3aa
TRBJ2-5 | once | . | TRBV21-1 | TGTGCCAGCGGCGGGGCGGGAGCTAAGATTTACCAAGAGACCCAGTACTTC | CASGGAGAKIYQETQYF
TRBJ2-7 | . | TRBD1 | TRBV30 | TGTGCCTGGAGCAGGTTACGCACAGGGGCACAGAGCTCCTACGAGCAGTACTTC | CAWSRLRTGAQSSYEQYF
TRBJ1-4 | . | TRBD1 | TRBV5-5 | TGTGCCAGCAGCCCCTTACAGGGGGCTGGGGAAAAACTGTTTTTT | CASSPLQGAGEKLFF
TRBJ2-5 | . | . | TRBV3-1/TRBV3-2 | TGTGCCAGCAGCCAAGGCCCAGGGGCGTACCAAGAGACCCAGTACTTC | CASSQGPGAYQETQYF
TRBJ2-1 | . | TRBD2 | TRBV7-2 | TGTGCCAGCTTAGCGGGGGTTCAAAATGAGCAGTTCTTC | CASLAGVQNEQFF
TRBJ1-5 | once | . | TRBV12-5 | TGTGCTAGTGGTTCGGGGTTGCAGCCCCAGCATTTT | CASGSGLQPQHF
TRBJ1-5 | . | . | TRBV18 | TGTGCCAGCTCACCCTGGGCCACCTATAGCAATCAGCCCCAGCATTTT | CASSPWATYSNQPQHF
TRBJ1-1 | few | . | TRBV28 | TGTGCCAGCATCGGGGGTATGAACACTGAAGCTTTCTTT | CASIGGMNTEAFF
TRBJ2-1 | . | TRBD2 | TRBV5-4 | TGTGCCAGCAGCTTTAGCGGGTCAGTCGTCGTTTACAATGAGCAGTTCTTC | CASSFSGSVVVYNEQFF
TRBJ2-7 | . | TRBD1 | TRBV6-6 | TGTGCCAGCACCAGGACAGGGACCTACGAGCAGTACTTC | CASTRTGTYEQYF
TRBJ2-1 | . | . | TRBV9 | TGTGCCAGCAGCGTAGGACCTCTTACTAGCAGCTACAATGAGCAGTTCTTC | CASSVGPLTSSYNEQFF
TRBJ2-1 | . | TRBD1 | TRBV7-2 | TGTGCCAGCAGCTTAGAGCCCCAGGGTAGGGGGCGATACAATGAGCAGTTCTTC | CASSLEPQGRGRYNEQFF
TRBJ2-7 | . | . | TRBV6-5 | TGTGCCAGCAGTTATCGGGACACTTACGAGCAGTACTTC | CASSYRDTYEQYF
TRBJ2-1 | . | . | TRBV3-1/TRBV3-2 | TGTGCCAGCAGCCAAGGGCGTCCAGTAGCGTCAAACCCCTCCTACAATGAGCAGTTCTTC | CASSQGRPVASNPSYNEQFF
TRBJ2-1 | . | TRBD1 | TRBV19 | TGTGCCAGTAGTAGAGGGACAGCGCTGACGTACAATGCCGAGCAGTTCTTC | CASSRGTALTYNAEQFF
TRBJ2-5 | . | TRBD1 | TRBV28 | TGTGCCAGCAGTCCCCCCCCTACGGACAGGGGAGAGACCCAGTACTTC | CASSPPPTDRGETQYF
TRBJ1-6 | . | . | TRBV20-1 | TGCAGTGCTAGTAAACTTATGAGCTCCTATAATTCACCCCTCCACTTT | CSASKLMSSYNSPLHF
TRBJ2-5 | . | TRBD2 | TRBV7-6 | TGTGCCAGCAGCTTAGGACTAGCAAGAGGAGAGACCCAGTACTTC | CASSLGLARGETQYF
TRBJ1-1 | . | TRBD1 | TRBV6-6 | TGTGCCAGCAGTCCGGACAGGTCCGGGGGTGAAGCTTTCTTT | CASSPDRSGGEAFF
TRBJ1-2 | . | . | TRBV3-1/TRBV3-2 | TGTGCCAGCAGCCAAGGGCCCGCCGCGGATGGCTACACCTTC | CASSQGPAADGYTF
TRBJ2-3 | once | TRBD2 | TRBV7-9 | TGTGCCAGCAGCCCCGGGATTATCGGACTAGCGGGGGGTCAAGATACGCAGTATTTT | CASSPGIIGLAGGQDTQYF
TRBJ2-7 | . | . | TRBV18 | TGTGCCAGCTCACCAGAGGGCTTGCCCTACGAGCAGTACTTC | CASSPEGLPYEQYF
TRBJ1-1 | once | . | TRBV29-1 | TGCAGCGTTTCGGTGAACACTGAAGCTTTCTTT | CSVSVNTEAFF
TRBJ1-6 | . | TRBD1 | TRBV28 | TGTGCCAGCAGTTTATTAGGGACAGGTGTTAATTCACCCCTCCACTTT | CASSLLGTGVNSPLHF
TRBJ2-3 | . | TRBD2 | TRBV7-7 | TGTGCTAGCAGCCCGACTAGCGGGGGGATCACAGATACGCAGTATTTT | CASSPTSGGITDTQYF
TRBJ1-1 | . | . | TRBV7-9 | TGTGCCAGCAGCCCTCCCCGAGGTACGGGGACTTTCTTT | CASSPPRGTGTFF
TRBJ2-7 | . | TRBD1 | TRBV5-6 | TGTGCCAGCAGCTTGAGAGGACAGGGGTGGTACGAGCAGTACTTC | CASSLRGQGWYEQYF
TRBJ1-2 | . | TRBD1 | TRBV19 | TGTGCCAGTAGTATTGGTACAGGGGATAGCTACACCTTC | CASSIGTGDSYTF
TRBJ2-3 | . | TRBD2 | TRBV29-1 | TGCAGCCTGAGGACTAGCGGGGGGACAGATACGCAGTATTTT | CSLRTSGGTDTQYF